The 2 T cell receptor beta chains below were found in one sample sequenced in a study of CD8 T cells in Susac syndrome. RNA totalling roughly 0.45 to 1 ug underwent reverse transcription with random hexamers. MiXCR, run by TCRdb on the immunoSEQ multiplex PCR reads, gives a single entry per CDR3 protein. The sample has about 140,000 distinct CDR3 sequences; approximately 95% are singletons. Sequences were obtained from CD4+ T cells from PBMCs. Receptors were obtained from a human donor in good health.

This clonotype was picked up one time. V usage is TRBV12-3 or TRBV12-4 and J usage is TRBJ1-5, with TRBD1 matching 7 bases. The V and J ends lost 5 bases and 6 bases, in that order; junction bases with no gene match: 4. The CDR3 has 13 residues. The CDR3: CASSGQVSQPQHF. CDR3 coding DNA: TGTGCCAGCAGTGGACAGGTGAGTCAGCCCCAGCATTTT.

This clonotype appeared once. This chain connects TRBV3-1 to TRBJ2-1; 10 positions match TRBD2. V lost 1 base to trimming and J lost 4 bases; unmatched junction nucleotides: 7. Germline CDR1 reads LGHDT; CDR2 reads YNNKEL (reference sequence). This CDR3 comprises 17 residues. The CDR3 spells CASSQGLAGVLYNEQFF. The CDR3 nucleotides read TGTGCCAGCAGCCAAGGGCTAGCGGGAGTTTTATACAATGAGCAGTTCTTC.